What follows is one T cell receptor beta chain and its context. Antigen unknown. Second-dose recipients at about 4 or about 12 weeks were treated as one pooled group. This record belongs to a study of T cell responses to AZD1222 COVID-19 vaccine. Study-wide results and limits: Mostly white British, mostly female donors; authors suggested clonal diversity may be underestimated.

TCRdb's copy holds only in-frame clones and misses some; the assay was immunoSEQ multiplex PCR. The repertoire has approximately 200,000 clones, approximately 91% of them found once; the top ten carry nearly 3.5%. Trimming cost V 3 bases and J 4 bases, with 7 bases left between them. The CDR3 contains 12 residues. Germline V gives CDR1 SQVTM, CDR2 ANQGSEA. The specimen comprised peripheral blood, sampled 28 days after the second AZD1222 dose. The chain carries TRBV29-1 and TRBJ2-1; D may be TRBD1 (5 bases). The TCR originated in an adult who received the AZD1222 COVID-19 vaccine. In DNA, the CDR3 is TGCAGCGTTGACGACAGTTACAATGAGCAGTTCTTC. Residues: CSVDDSYNEQFF.